This is a list of T cell receptor beta chains from one sample in a study of cytomegalovirus exposure and HLA in healthy donors. Method: immunoSEQ multiplex PCR; TCRdb's copy keeps in-frame clones and lacks some. The table lists around 140,000 clones, less than 85% of them singletons. Source material: PBMCs. These receptors came from a middle-aged man in good health and CMV-seronegative. CDR3s include the opening cysteine and the closing phenylalanine or tryptophan. Each record gives: D gene, J gene, CDR3 length, V gene, clone size, CDR3 DNA, CDR3 protein. A D gene is named only where the DNA matches it firmly. Not every row has a clone size; where given, it reads once, few, many or a size class.

TRBD1 TRBJ1-2 12 TRBV29-1 few TGCAGCGTGGGACAGGGAAGGAGTGGCTACACCTTC CSVGQGRSGYTF
- TRBJ2-7 12 TRBV12-5 - TGTGCTAGTAAGGACAGACCTTACGAGCAGTACTTC CASKDRPYEQYF
TRBD1 TRBJ2-3 14 TRBV29-1 - TGCAGCGTCCTGGGGACAGGCAGCACAGATACGCAGTATTTT CSVLGTGSTDTQYF
TRBD1 TRBJ2-1 16 TRBV25-1 - TGTGCCAGCAGTGAAATCTTGGGGACAGGGAACAATGAGCAGTTCTTC CASSEILGTGNNEQFF
- TRBJ2-7 14 TRBV5-6 - TGTGCCAGCAGCTTGGGCACAGGGACCTACGAGCAGTACTTC CASSLGTGTYEQYF
- TRBJ2-3 14 TRBV25-1 - TGTGCCAGCAACGGGGGTCTGATAACAGATACACAGTATTTT CASNGGLITDTQYF
TRBD2 TRBJ2-6 21 TRBV5-1 few TGCGCCAGCAGCTTGCCCGGGACTAGCGGGGCGGCTCTCTCTGGGGCCAACGTCCTGACTTTC CASSLPGTSGAALSGANVLTF
- TRBJ2-3 17 TRBV13 once TGTGCCAGCAGCTTCTCTACAGGGTTACCTAGCACAGATACGCAGTATTTT CASSFSTGLPSTDTQYF
- TRBJ2-1 15 TRBV11-2 - TGTGCCAGCAGCCCCCGTGAGGAGGACTGGAATGAGCAGTTCTTC CASSPREEDWNEQFF
TRBD1 TRBJ1-1 14 TRBV18 - TGTGCCAGCTCACCTAGGACAGGTTACACTGAAGCTTTCTTT CASSPRTGYTEAFF
- TRBJ2-3 13 TRBV27 - TGTGCCAGCTGCTACAGGGGCACAGATACGCAGTATTTT CASCYRGTDTQYF
TRBD1 TRBJ2-7 15 TRBV5-8 - TGTGCCAGCAGCTTGGAGGGACAGTATGCCTACGAGCAGTACTTC CASSLEGQYAYEQYF
TRBD1 TRBJ1-2 15 TRBV2 - TGTGCCAGCAGGAACTCCGGGACAGGGGCCTATGGCTACACCTTC CASRNSGTGAYGYTF
- TRBJ2-1 12 TRBV29-1 - TGCAGCGTTGAAGGACTCAGCAATGAGCAGTTCTTC CSVEGLSNEQFF
- TRBJ2-2 16 TRBV5-1 - TGCGCCAGCAGCTTGGAAGGCGGGACCGACACCGGGGAGCTGTTTTTT CASSLEGGTDTGELFF